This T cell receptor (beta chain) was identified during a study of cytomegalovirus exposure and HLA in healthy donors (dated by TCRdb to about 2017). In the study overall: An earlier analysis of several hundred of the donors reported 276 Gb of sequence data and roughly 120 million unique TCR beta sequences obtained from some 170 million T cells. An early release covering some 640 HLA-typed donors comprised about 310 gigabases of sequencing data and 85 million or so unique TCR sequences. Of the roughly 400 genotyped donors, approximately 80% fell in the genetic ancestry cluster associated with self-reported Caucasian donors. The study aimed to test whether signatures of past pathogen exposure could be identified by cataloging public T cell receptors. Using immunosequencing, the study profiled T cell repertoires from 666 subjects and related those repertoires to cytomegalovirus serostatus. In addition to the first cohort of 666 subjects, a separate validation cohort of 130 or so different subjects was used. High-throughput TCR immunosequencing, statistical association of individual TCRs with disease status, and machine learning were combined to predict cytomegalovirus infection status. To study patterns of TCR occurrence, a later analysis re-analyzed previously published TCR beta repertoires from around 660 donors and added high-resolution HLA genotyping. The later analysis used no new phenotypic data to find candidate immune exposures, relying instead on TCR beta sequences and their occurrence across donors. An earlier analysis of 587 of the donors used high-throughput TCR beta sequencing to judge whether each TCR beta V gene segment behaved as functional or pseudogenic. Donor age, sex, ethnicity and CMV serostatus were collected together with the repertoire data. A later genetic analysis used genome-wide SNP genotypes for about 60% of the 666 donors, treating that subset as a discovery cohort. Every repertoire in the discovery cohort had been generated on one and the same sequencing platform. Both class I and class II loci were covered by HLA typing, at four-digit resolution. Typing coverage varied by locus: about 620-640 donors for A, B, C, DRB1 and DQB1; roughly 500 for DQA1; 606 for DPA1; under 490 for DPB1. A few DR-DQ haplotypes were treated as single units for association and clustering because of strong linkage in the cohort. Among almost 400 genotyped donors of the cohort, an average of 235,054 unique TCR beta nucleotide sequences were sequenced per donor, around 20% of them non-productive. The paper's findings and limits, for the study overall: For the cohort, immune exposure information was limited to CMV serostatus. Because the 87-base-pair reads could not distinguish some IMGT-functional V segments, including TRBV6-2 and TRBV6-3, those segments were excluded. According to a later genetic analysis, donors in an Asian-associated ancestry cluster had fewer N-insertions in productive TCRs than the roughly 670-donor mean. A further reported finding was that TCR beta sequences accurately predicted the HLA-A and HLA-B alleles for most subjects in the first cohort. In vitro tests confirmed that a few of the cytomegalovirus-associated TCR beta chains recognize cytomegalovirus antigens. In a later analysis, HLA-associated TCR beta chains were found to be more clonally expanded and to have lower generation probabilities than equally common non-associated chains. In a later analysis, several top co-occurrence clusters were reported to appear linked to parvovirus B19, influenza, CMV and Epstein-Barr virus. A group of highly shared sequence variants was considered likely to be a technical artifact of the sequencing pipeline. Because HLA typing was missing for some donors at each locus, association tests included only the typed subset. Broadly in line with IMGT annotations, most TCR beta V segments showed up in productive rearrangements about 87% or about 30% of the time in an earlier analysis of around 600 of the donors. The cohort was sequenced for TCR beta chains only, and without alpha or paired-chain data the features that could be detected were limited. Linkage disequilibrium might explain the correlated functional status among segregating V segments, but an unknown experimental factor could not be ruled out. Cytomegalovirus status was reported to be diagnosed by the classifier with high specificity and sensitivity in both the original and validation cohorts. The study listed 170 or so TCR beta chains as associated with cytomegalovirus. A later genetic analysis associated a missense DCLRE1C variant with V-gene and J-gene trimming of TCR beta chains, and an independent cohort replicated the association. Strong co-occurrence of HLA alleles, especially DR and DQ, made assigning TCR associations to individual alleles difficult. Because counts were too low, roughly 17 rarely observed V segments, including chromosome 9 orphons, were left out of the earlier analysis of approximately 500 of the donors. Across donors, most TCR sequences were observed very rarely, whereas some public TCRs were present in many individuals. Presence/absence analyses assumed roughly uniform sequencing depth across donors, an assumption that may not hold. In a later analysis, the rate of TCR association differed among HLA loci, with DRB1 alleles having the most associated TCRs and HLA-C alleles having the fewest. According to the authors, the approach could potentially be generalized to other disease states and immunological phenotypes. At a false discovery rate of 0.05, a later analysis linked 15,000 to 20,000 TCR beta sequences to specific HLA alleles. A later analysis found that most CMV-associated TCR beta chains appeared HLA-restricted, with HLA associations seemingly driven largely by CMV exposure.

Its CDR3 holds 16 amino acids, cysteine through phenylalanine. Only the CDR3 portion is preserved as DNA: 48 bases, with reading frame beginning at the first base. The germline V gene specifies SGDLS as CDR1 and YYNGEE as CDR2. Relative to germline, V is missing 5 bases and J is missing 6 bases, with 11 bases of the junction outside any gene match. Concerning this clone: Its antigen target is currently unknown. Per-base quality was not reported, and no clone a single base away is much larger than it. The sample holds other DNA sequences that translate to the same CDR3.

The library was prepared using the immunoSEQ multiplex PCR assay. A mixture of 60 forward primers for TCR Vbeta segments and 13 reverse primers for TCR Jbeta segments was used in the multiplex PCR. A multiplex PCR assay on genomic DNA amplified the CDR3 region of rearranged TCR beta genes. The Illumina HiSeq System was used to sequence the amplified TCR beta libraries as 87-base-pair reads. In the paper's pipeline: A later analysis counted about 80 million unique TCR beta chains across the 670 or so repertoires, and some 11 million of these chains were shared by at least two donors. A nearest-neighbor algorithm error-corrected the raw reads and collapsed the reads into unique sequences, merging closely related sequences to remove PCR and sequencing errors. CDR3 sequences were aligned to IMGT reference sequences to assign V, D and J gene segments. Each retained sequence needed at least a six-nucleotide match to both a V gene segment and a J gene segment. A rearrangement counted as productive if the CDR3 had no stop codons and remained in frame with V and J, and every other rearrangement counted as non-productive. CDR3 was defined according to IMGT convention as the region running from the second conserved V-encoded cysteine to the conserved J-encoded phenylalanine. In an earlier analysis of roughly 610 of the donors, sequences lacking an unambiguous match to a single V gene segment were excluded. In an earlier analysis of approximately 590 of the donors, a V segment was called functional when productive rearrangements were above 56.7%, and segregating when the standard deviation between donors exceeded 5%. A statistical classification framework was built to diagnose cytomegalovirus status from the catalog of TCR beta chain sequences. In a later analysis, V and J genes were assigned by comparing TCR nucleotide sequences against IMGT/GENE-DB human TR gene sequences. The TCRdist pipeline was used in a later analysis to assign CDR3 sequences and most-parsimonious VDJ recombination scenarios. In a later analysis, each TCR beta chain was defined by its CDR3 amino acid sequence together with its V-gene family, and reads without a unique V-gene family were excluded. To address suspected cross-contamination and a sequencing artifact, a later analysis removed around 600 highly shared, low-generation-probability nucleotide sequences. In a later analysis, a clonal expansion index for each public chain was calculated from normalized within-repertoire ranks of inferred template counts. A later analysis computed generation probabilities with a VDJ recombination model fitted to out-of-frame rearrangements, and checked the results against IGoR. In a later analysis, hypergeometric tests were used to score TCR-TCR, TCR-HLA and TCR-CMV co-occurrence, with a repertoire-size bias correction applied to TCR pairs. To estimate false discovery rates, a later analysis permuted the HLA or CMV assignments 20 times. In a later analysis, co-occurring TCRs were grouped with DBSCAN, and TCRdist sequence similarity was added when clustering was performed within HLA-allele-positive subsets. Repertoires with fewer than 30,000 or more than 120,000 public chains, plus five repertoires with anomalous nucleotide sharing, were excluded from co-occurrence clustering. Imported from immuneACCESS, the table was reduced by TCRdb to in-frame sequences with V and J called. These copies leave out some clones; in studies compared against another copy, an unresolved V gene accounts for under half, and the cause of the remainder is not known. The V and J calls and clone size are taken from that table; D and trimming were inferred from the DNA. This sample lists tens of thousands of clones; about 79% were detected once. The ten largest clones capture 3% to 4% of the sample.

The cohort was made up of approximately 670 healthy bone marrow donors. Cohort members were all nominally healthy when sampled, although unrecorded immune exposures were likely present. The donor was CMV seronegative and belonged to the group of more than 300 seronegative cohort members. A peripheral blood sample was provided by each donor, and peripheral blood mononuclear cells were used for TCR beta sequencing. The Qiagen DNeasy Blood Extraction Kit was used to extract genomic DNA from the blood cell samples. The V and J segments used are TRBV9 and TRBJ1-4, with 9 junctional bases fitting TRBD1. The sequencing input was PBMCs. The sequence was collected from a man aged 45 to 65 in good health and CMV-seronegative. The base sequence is TGTGCCAGCAGTCTCGAGTGGGGGACAGGGTATGAAAAACTGTTTTTT. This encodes CASSLEWGTGYEKLFF.